What follows are 8 T cell receptor beta chains derived from one specimen sequenced in a study of early T cells in non-severe SARS-CoV-2 infection. From the 5' RACE reads, TCRdb called clonotypes with MiXCR, one entry per CDR3 protein. The repertoire includes about 110,000 distinct CDR3 sequences, 10% to 15% of them detected once, and approximately 4% sits in the top ten. The sequences come from whole blood, collected at baseline. All receptors come from an adult who was a healthcare worker with PCR-confirmed SARS-CoV-2 infection or an uninfected control (not recorded which).

A few counts support this clonotype. J is TRBJ2-2 and V is TRBV27; D is perhaps TRBD1 (6 bases). Trimming pared 7 bases from V and 3 bases from J, leaving 15 bases between. From germline, CDR1 is MNHEY and CDR2 SMNVEV (reference sequence). The CDR3 has 15 residues. The CDR3 DNA reads TGTGCCAGCACCTCGTTTAAGGGGGACACCGGGGAGCTGTTTTTT. As protein: CASTSFKGDTGELFF.

The chain is built from TRBV18 and TRBJ1-1; no clear D. V was shortened by 0 bases and J by 0 bases, with 8 bases between the two germline ends. This CDR3 has 15 residues. CDR1 KGHSH and CDR2 LQKENI come from the germline V gene. CDR3 coding DNA: TGTGCCAGCTCACCACCGGACGGGATGAACACTGAAGCTTTCTTT. It yields the protein CASSPPDGMNTEAFF. The whole variable domain, filled in from reference TRBV18 and TRBJ1-1, reads NAGVMQNPRHLVRRRGQEARLRCSPMKGHSHVYWYRQLPEEGLKFMVYLQKENIIDESGMPKERFSAEFPKEGPSILRIQQVVRGDSAAYFCASSPPDGMNTEAFFGQGTRLTVV.

The V and J genes are TRBV6-5 and TRBJ1-4; no clear D. Looked up from germline, CDR1 is MNHEY and CDR2 is SVGAGI. The CDR3 runs to 17 residues. V lost 2 bases and J 0 bases, leaving 13 bases between the germline ends. CDR3 bases: TGTGCCAGCAGTTACGATCTTTCCCCAGCAACTAATGAAAAACTGTTTTTT. Residues: CASSYDLSPATNEKLFF.

The chain uses TRBV29-1 and TRBJ1-3; D not certain. Between the trimmed V and J ends, which lost 6 bases and 3 bases, there was a span of 6 bases. CDR1 and CDR2 (germline): SQVTM, ANQGSEA. This CDR3 spans 11 amino acids. CDR3 protein: CSVPHGNTIYF. The CDR3 nucleotides are TGCAGCGTCCCGCATGGAAACACCATATATTTT.

The chain joins TRBV20-1 to TRBJ1-4; no reliable D call. This CDR3 contains 12 residues. Trimming removed 6 bases from V and 4 bases from J, with 9 bases in between. Germline lookup yields CDR1 DFQATT and CDR2 SNEGSKA (reference sequence). The CDR3 nucleotides read TGCAGTGCGCACACCCGTAATGAAAAACTGTTTTTT. Translation gives CSAHTRNEKLFF.

This clonotype was seen many times. The chain uses TRBV11-1 and TRBJ2-7; D is possibly TRBD1 or TRBD2 (5 bases each). The germline V gene has CDR1 SGHAT and CDR2 FQDESV (reference sequence). This CDR3 has 15 residues. V gave up 0 bases and J gave up 5 bases, with 14 bases separating them. Here the CDR3 reads CASSLARGVLDEQYF. The CDR3 DNA follows: TGTGCCAGCAGCTTAGCGCGAGGGGTTCTGGACGAGCAGTACTTC.

This chain uses TRBV28 with TRBJ2-7; no firm D call. Germline lookup yields CDR1 MDHEN and CDR2 SYDVKM. Trimming left V 8 bases short and J 10 bases short, with 21 bases between. This CDR3 is 13 amino acids long. CDR3 bases: TGTGCCAGCGCACTCCGGGCGTCTCGGCTTCAGTACTTC. This gives the protein CASALRASRLQYF. Variable domain in full (rest from reference TRBV28 and TRBJ2-7): DVKVTQSSRYLVKRTGEKVFLECVQDMDHENMFWYRQDPGLGLRLIYFSYDVKMKEKGDIPEGYSVSREKKERFSLILESASTNQTSMYLCASALRASRLQYFGPGTRLTVT.

This rearrangement joins TRBV15 to TRBJ2-1; D gene uncertain. V lost 0 bases and J lost 0, with 15 bases in between. From germline, CDR1 is LNHNV and CDR2 YYDKDF (reference sequence). This CDR3 contains 18 residues. The DNA of the CDR3 is TGTGCCACCAGCAGAGATCCAGCGATAGGAATCTCCTACAATGAGCAGTTCTTC. It encodes CATSRDPAIGISYNEQFF.